These T cell receptor beta chains were read from a single sample in a study of T cell responses to AZD1222 COVID-19 vaccine. Generated by immunoSEQ multiplex PCR, the TCRdb table keeps only in-frame clones and is missing some. The sample lists 140,000 or so clones; 88% were seen once. Source: peripheral blood, taken 28 days after the second dose of the MenACWY control vaccine. The receptors originated from an adult who received the MenACWY meningococcal vaccine as a control. The CDR3 runs from the conserved cysteine through the conserved F or W. The order of the fields is V gene, J gene, D gene, clone size, CDR3 DNA, CDR3 protein. The D gene is left open where the match is weak. A row's size may be missing; if present it is once, few, many or a size class.

>TRBV4-3|TRBJ2-7|.|.
TGCGCCAGCAGCCGTCTCCGGGACGGGACCTACGAGCAGTACTTC
CASSRLRDGTYEQYF
>TRBV29-1|TRBJ2-1|.|.
TGCAGCGTTGCTCTCCGAAGCTCCTACAATGAGCAGTTCTTC
CSVALRSSYNEQFF
>TRBV20-1|TRBJ2-4|.|once
TGCAGTGCTAGTAGGTCCCTAGCCAAAAACATTCAGTACTTC
CSASRSLAKNIQYF
>TRBV7-7|TRBJ2-5|TRBD1|.
TGTGCTAGCAGCTCTACCCGTACAGGGGGGGAGACCCAGTACTTC
CASSSTRTGGETQYF
>TRBV11-3|TRBJ2-2|TRBD2|.
TGTGCCAGCAGCGGACTAGCGGGGATTATGAACACCGGGGAGCTGTTTTTT
CASSGLAGIMNTGELFF
>TRBV7-2|TRBJ1-5|.|.
TGTGCCAGCAGCTTATACGAGAATCAGCCCCAGCATTTT
CASSLYENQPQHF
>TRBV6-2/TRBV6-3|TRBJ2-3|.|.
TGTGCCAGCAGTTATCTTGGGCCGGGGCGGGTCACAGATACGCAGTATTTT
CASSYLGPGRVTDTQYF
>TRBV5-4|TRBJ2-2|.|.
TGTGCCAGCAGCATTGGAGGGTTCCACACCGGGGAGCTGTTTTTT
CASSIGGFHTGELFF
>TRBV3-1/TRBV3-2|TRBJ2-7|.|few
TGTGCCAGCAGCCAAGGGTACGAGCAGTACTTC
CASSQGYEQYF
>TRBV6-2/TRBV6-3|TRBJ1-1|.|.
TGTGCCAGCAGTCCGTCGGCGACCACTGAAGCTTTCTTT
CASSPSATTEAFF
>TRBV5-1|TRBJ2-5|.|.
TGCGCCAGCAGCTTGGCAGGGGTTCAAGAGACCCAGTACTTC
CASSLAGVQETQYF
>TRBV5-5|TRBJ1-2|.|.
TGTGCCAGCAGCCCGCGGATTCCCAACTATGGCTACACCTTC
CASSPRIPNYGYTF
>TRBV6-1|TRBJ1-5|TRBD1|.
TGTGCCAGCAGTGAACTCTCGGACAGGGGGTGGGGCAATCAGCCCCAGCATTTT
CASSELSDRGWGNQPQHF
>TRBV7-2|TRBJ2-1|TRBD2|once
TGTGCCAGCAGCCTCTCTAGCGGAAGCTCCTACAATGAGCAGTTCTTC
CASSLSSGSSYNEQFF
>TRBV4-2|TRBJ1-6|.|few
TGTGCCAGCAGCCAAGTCCTCGGGCCCCCCCTCCACTTT
CASSQVLGPPLHF
>TRBV18|TRBJ1-1|.|.
TGTGCCAGCTCACCAGCCTTGGACACTGAAGCTTTCTTT
CASSPALDTEAFF
>TRBV4-1|TRBJ1-5|.|.
TGCGCCAGCAGCCAAGATGCCGCGGATAGCAATCAGCCCCAGCATTTT
CASSQDAADSNQPQHF
>TRBV20-1|TRBJ2-3|.|.
TGCAGTGCTACGCCTCAAAGCACGCAGTATTTT
CSATPQSTQYF
>TRBV11-3|TRBJ1-3|.|.
TGTGCCAGCAGCTACGGCATATCTGGAAACACCATATATTTT
CASSYGISGNTIYF
>TRBV7-2|TRBJ1-5|TRBD1|.
TGTGCCAGCAGCTTAGGGACAGGGGGCCACCAGCCCCAGCATTTT
CASSLGTGGHQPQHF
>TRBV9|TRBJ2-1|.|.
TGTGCCAGCAGCGTATCAACGGGGGTACGGAATGAGCAGTTCTTC
CASSVSTGVRNEQFF
>TRBV6-6|TRBJ1-1|.|.
TGTGCCAGCAGTTACTCCGGAGTGCCTAAAGCTTTCTTT
CASSYSGVPKAFF
>TRBV7-2|TRBJ1-2|.|.
TGTGCCAGCAGCTTAGACAGGGCCTTTGGCTACACCTTC
CASSLDRAFGYTF
>TRBV3-1/TRBV3-2|TRBJ1-1|.|.
TGTGCCAGCATTTCAACAGATAAGGGCGCTGAAGCTTTCTTT
CASISTDKGAEAFF
>TRBV7-2|TRBJ1-5|.|.
TGTGCCAGCAGCTTAAGGGGCCGAGGGCAGCCCCAGCATTTT
CASSLRGRGQPQHF
>TRBV7-9|TRBJ2-1|.|few
TGTGCCAGCAGCTTCCAGGGATATGAGCAGTTCTTC
CASSFQGYEQFF
>TRBV11-2|TRBJ1-1|.|few
TGTGCCAGCAGCTTAGCATCGGGGTCAGTTCAAGCTTTCTTT
CASSLASGSVQAFF
>TRBV10-3|TRBJ1-4|TRBD1|.
TGTGCCTCCGGACAGGGGGCGACTAATGAAAAACTGTTTTTT
CASGQGATNEKLFF
>TRBV2|TRBJ1-2|.|.
TGTGCCAGCAGGGACGGGGTTTCTAGGACTCCATACTATGGCTACACCTTC
CASRDGVSRTPYYGYTF
>TRBV5-6|TRBJ1-3|.|.
TGTGCCAGCAGCTTGTTTTCCGAGGCTGGAAACACCATATATTTT
CASSLFSEAGNTIYF
>TRBV29-1|TRBJ2-3|.|.
TGCAGCGTTGGGCAGTCCACAGATACGCAGTATTTT
CSVGQSTDTQYF
>TRBV27|TRBJ1-4|TRBD1|.
TGTGCCAGCAGCATCCGGACAGGGGGTGAAAAACTGTTTTTT
CASSIRTGGEKLFF
>TRBV6-5|TRBJ1-6|.|.
TGTGCCAGCAGTTACTCTATTGGGGGAACACCCCTCCACTTT
CASSYSIGGTPLHF
>TRBV5-6|TRBJ1-5|.|.
TGTGCCAGCAGCTCCGGGAGGTATCAGCCCCAGCATTTT
CASSSGRYQPQHF
>TRBV5-6|TRBJ2-5|.|.
TGTGCCAGCACCACAGGTTTTTTGCAAGAGACCCAGTACTTC
CASTTGFLQETQYF
>TRBV30|TRBJ1-2|.|.
TGTGCCTGGAGTGCAGGGGATGGCTACACCTTC
CAWSAGDGYTF
>TRBV3-1/TRBV3-2|TRBJ1-6|.|.
TGTGCCAGCAGCCAAGGCTGGGGACCCCTCCACTTT
CASSQGWGPLHF
>TRBV7-2|TRBJ2-7|TRBD2|.
TGTGCCAGCAGCTTAGCCGTAGCGGGAGGGCCCTCCTACGAGCAGTACTTC
CASSLAVAGGPSYEQYF
>TRBV24-1|TRBJ1-1|.|.
TGTGCCACCAGTGAATACCAGGGTACTGAAGCTTTCTTT
CATSEYQGTEAFF
>TRBV5-1|TRBJ2-2|.|.
TGCGCCAGCAGCACCGACAGAACCGGGGAGCTGTTTTTT
CASSTDRTGELFF
>TRBV7-9|TRBJ1-2|TRBD1|.
TGTGCCAGCACCCCCGCGGGACAGGGTTATGGCTACACCTTC
CASTPAGQGYGYTF
>TRBV18|TRBJ2-1|.|.
TGTGCCAGCTCACTGGGGTTGGGTGAGCAGTTCTTC
CASSLGLGEQFF